The 30 T cell receptor beta chains below were found in one sample sequenced in a study of T cell repertoires in cytomegalovirus infection. TCRdb itself ran the reads through MiXCR, one entry per CDR3 protein. The sample lists a few hundred thousand distinct CDR3 sequences, 15% to 20% seen once, with 12% in the top ten. The sequencing sample was made of PBMCs. The receptor source for this set is a human donor in good health (CMV status not recorded). Some clones in this sample may be carry-over from other donors' samples.

This clonotype has a handful of counts. The V gene is TRBV19, the J gene TRBJ2-1, with D perhaps TRBD1 or TRBD2 (5 bases each). Per the germline V gene, CDR1 is LNHDA and CDR2 is SQIVND (reference sequence). With 6 bases removed from V and 10 bases from J, the gap between germline ends came to 22 bases. This CDR3 has 15 amino acids. CDR3 bases: TGTGCCAGTAGCCCGAGGCCCGGGGCTTCGAGGGAGCAGTTCTTC. It specifies CASSPRPGASREQFF.

The J gene is TRBJ2-1, the V gene TRBV20-1; TRBD1 aligns across 8 bases. There are 12 residues in the CDR3. CDR1 DFQATT and CDR2 SNEGSKA come from the germline V gene (reference sequence). Trimming removed 7 bases from V and 4 bases from J; junction bases left unmatched: 3. The CDR3, as DNA: TGCAGTGACCGGACAGGGTACAATGAGCAGTTCTTC. It yields the protein CSDRTGYNEQFF.

This clonotype was counted many times. The chain couples TRBV7-2 to TRBJ2-1; D is possibly TRBD1 or TRBD2 (5 bases each). Germline V gene data show CDR1 as SGHTA and CDR2 as FQGNSA. V lost 5 bases, J lost 4 bases, and 18 bases lay in between. The CDR3 contains 16 residues. CDR3 DNA: TGTGCCAGCAGCCCTAATGGGGGAGTGGGTTACAATGAGCAGTTCTTC. This encodes CASSPNGGVGYNEQFF.

This chain uses TRBV20-1 with TRBJ1-2, with no clear D. The germline V gene encodes CDR1 DFQATT and CDR2 SNEGSKA (reference sequence). The CDR3 is made up of 14 amino acids. With 4 bases removed from V and 5 bases from J, the gap between germline ends came to 17 bases. CDR3 nucleotides: TGCAGTGCTATCGAGCAAGGGCTTTCTTATGGCTACACCTTC. Its translation is CSAIEQGLSYGYTF.

The J gene is TRBJ1-4, the V gene TRBV28; D remains unclear. The germline V and J ends were trimmed by 2 bases and 3 bases, with 7 bases remaining between them. The germline gives CDR1 MDHEN, CDR2 SYDVKM. This CDR3 has 14 amino acids. The DNA of the CDR3 is TGTGCCAGCAGTTTAATTTCGGCTAATGAAAAACTGTTTTTT. Its translation: CASSLISANEKLFF.

The V call is TRBV28, the J call TRBJ1-1; D may be TRBD1 (6 bases). The CDR3 loop spans 14 amino acids. Germline V gene lookup returns CDR1 MDHEN and CDR2 SYDVKM. Trimming cost V 3 bases and J 3 bases, with 11 bases left between them. This CDR3 is CASSLPTGYTEAFF. The CDR3 DNA follows: TGTGCCAGCAGTTTGCCTACAGGGTACACTGAAGCTTTCTTT. The whole variable domain, remainder taken from reference TRBV28 and TRBJ1-1, is DVKVTQSSRYLVKRTGEKVFLECVQDMDHENMFWYRQDPGLGLRLIYFSYDVKMKEKGDIPEGYSVSREKKERFSLILESASTNQTSMYLCASSLPTGYTEAFFGQGTRLTVV.

The chain has TRBV5-1 and TRBJ2-7; a weak D match, TRBD1 (6 bases). Trimming took 2 bases from V and 4 from J, leaving 16 bases between them. The germline V gene encodes CDR1 SGHRS and CDR2 YFSETQ. CDR3 size: 15 residues. The CDR3 sequence: CASSFGDRLGYEQYF. The CDR3 nucleotides are TGCGCCAGCAGCTTCGGAGACAGGCTTGGGTACGAGCAGTACTTC.

The chain links TRBV6-6 to TRBJ2-2, with D maybe TRBD2 (6 bases). Germline loops: CDR1 MNHNY, CDR2 SVGAGI (reference sequence). V lost 5 bases and J lost 3, with 13 bases in between. The CDR3 has 15 amino acids. Here the CDR3 DNA reads TGTGCCAGCAGTGTGTGGAGGGGCGACACCGGGGAGCTGTTTTTT. It yields the protein CASSVWRGDTGELFF.

J is TRBJ2-7 and V is TRBV5-1; TRBD1 is a possible D gene (5 bases). The CDR3 consists of 13 residues. The germline CDR1 and CDR2 sequences are SGHRS and YFSETQ. The V end lost 1 base, the J end lost 3 bases, and 8 bases lay between the germline ends. For the CDR3, the DNA is TGCGCCAGCAGCTTGCAGGGTCTCTACGAGCAGTACTTC. This encodes CASSLQGLYEQYF.

V is TRBV6-5 and J is TRBJ1-6, with D unresolved. CDR3 size: 15 residues. Trimming cost V 3 bases and J 7 bases, with 13 bases left between them. Germline V gene lookup returns CDR1 MNHEY and CDR2 SVGAGI. For the CDR3, the DNA is TGTGCCAGCAGTTATGGGCCCCATTGGAATTCACCCCTCCACTTT. Its protein is CASSYGPHWNSPLHF.

In regard to this clonotype: It may be a read error: a sequence one base away is much more abundant. CDR3 sequence: CASSHQAGLSKQPQHF. The CDR3 DNA sequence: TGCGCCAGCAGCCACCAGGCAGGGTTGAGCAAACAGCCCCAGCATTTT. V is TRBV4-3 and J is TRBJ1-5, with D maybe TRBD1 (5 bases). Germline lookup yields CDR1 LGHNA and CDR2 YSLEER. The CDR3 sequence is 16 residues long.

The table lists this clonotype with many counts. The rearrangement links TRBV7-6 to TRBJ1-1; a weak D match, TRBD1 (5 bases). V lost 5 bases, J lost 4 bases, and 11 bases lay in between. This CDR3 comprises 13 residues. Germline CDR1 reads SGHVS; CDR2 reads FNYEAQ. The CDR3 region has the DNA TGTGCCAGCAGCCCGATGGGGGGCACTGAAGCTTTCTTT. It encodes CASSPMGGTEAFF.

This clonotype came up many times. The chain is built from TRBV10-3 and TRBJ1-3; TRBD1 matches 10 bases. This CDR3 has 15 amino acids. Looked up from germline, CDR1 is ENHRY and CDR2 is SYGVKD. J lost 4 bases, V lost 6 bases, and 6 bases had no gene match. Written as DNA, the CDR3 is TGTGCCATCAGCATGGACAGGGGGGGCGGAAACACCATATATTTT. The encoded protein is CAISMDRGGGNTIYF.

This clonotype came up many times. CDR3 sequence reads: CASSPDLDTYNEQFF. In nucleotides, the CDR3 is TGTGCCAGCAGCCCGGACCTTGACACCTACAATGAGCAGTTCTTC. The chain joins TRBV7-8 to TRBJ2-1, with unresolved D. The CDR3 contains 15 residues. The germline CDR1 and CDR2 sequences are SGHVS and FQNEAQ. The germline V and J ends were trimmed by 5 bases and 2 bases, with 13 bases remaining between them.

This clonotype was counted ten times or more. CDR3 sequence: CASRGGQHSLYEQYF. The CDR3 DNA sequence: TGTGCCAGCAGAGGGGGACAGCACTCCCTCTACGAGCAGTACTTC. The V and J genes are TRBV6-1 and TRBJ2-7; 7 nucleotides align to TRBD1. The CDR3 loop spans 15 amino acids. Losses at the gene ends were 6 bases for V and 3 bases for J; bases not matched to a gene: 11. Per germline, CDR1 MNHNS and CDR2 SASEGT.

This rearrangement joins TRBV11-2 to TRBJ2-1, with TRBD2 matching over 12 bases. The germline V gene has CDR1 SGHAT and CDR2 FQNNGV. The CDR3 totals 16 residues. V was clipped by 3 bases and J by 7 bases; unmatched bases: 7. The CDR3 is CASSFGGLAGWNEQFF. The CDR3 DNA reads TGTGCCAGCAGCTTCGGGGGACTAGCGGGCTGGAATGAGCAGTTCTTC.

This clonotype was counted at least ten times. The gene calls are TRBV6-8 and TRBJ1-6; D is uncertain. Per the germline V gene, CDR1 is MNHGY and CDR2 is SAAAGT. Trimming shortened V by 8 bases and J by 3 bases, and 20 bases separated the two germline ends. The CDR3 has 17 amino acids. The chain's CDR3 is CASSGTWGGSYNSPLHF. The CDR3, as DNA: TGTGCCAGCTCTGGTACGTGGGGTGGCAGCTATAATTCACCCCTCCACTTT.

This clonotype came up many times. The J gene is TRBJ2-2, the V gene TRBV28; the D gene is possibly TRBD2 (7 bases). Germline loops: CDR1 MDHEN, CDR2 SYDVKM. CDR3 size: 15 residues. Trimming took off 8 bases at V and 0 bases at J, with 13 bases between the two ends. The CDR3 nucleotides read TGTGCCAGCTTAGAAGGGGGGGCGAACACCGGGGAGCTGTTTTTT. It is translated as CASLEGGANTGELFF.

The sample holds a few counts of this clonotype. J is TRBJ2-7 and V is TRBV6-4; 10 bases are a match to TRBD1. Germline V gives CDR1 MRHNA, CDR2 SNTAGT. V was pared by 6 bases and J by 5 bases, with 7 bases of the junction left unmatched. The CDR3 runs to 14 residues. DNA of the CDR3: TGTGCCAGCAGCCCGGACAGGGGGAATCACGAGCAGTACTTC. It codes for CASSPDRGNHEQYF.

There are a few counts of this clonotype. The chain carries TRBV7-6 and TRBJ1-1; D not certain. Trimming shortened V by 0 bases and J by 1 base, and 6 bases separated the two germline ends. The CDR3 sequence is 14 residues long. Germline loops: CDR1 SGHVS, CDR2 FNYEAQ. CDR3 coding DNA: TGTGCCAGCAGCTTAGCCCCAGAGAACACTGAAGCTTTCTTT. Its translation is CASSLAPENTEAFF.

The rearrangement joins TRBV6-5 to TRBJ2-2; TRBD1 matches 12 bases. Germline values: CDR1 MNHEY, CDR2 SVGAGI. The CDR3 loop spans 15 amino acids. The J segment lost 7 bases and the V segment lost 5 bases, leaving 5 bases of the junction unmatched. CDR3 bases: TGTGCCAGCAGTATGGGACAGGGGGCGGTCGGGGAGCTGTTTTTT. Protein: CASSMGQGAVGELFF.

This clonotype was found many times. The chain employs TRBV7-2 and TRBJ1-2; D gene uncertain. V was shortened by 6 bases and J by 3 bases, with 17 bases between the two germline ends. Germline CDR1 and CDR2: SGHTA and FQGNSA. The CDR3 runs to 15 residues. CDR3 amino acids: CASSPQAGSDYGYTF. In nucleotides, the CDR3 is TGTGCCAGCAGTCCTCAAGCGGGCAGTGACTATGGCTACACCTTC.

This clonotype was observed many times. The genes are TRBV7-9 and TRBJ1-5; D unclear. Germline V gives CDR1 SEHNR, CDR2 FQNEAQ (reference sequence). This CDR3 comprises 14 residues. Trimming pared 5 bases from V and 3 bases from J, leaving 11 bases between. The DNA for the CDR3 is TGTGCCAGCAGCACAGAATTGGTCAATCAGCCCCAGCATTTT. Protein sequence: CASSTELVNQPQHF.

In this sample, this clonotype turned up many times. The chain couples TRBV7-3 to TRBJ2-1, with D tentatively TRBD2 (6 bases). CDR1 SGHTA and CDR2 FQGTGA come from the germline V gene. This CDR3 comprises 14 residues. Deletions cut 2 bases from V and 7 bases from J, with 12 bases between. CDR3 sequence (DNA): TGTGCCAGCAGCTTATTGGCGGGGATGAATGAGCAGTTCTTC. This gives the protein CASSLLAGMNEQFF.

This clonotype was recorded at least ten times. The chain has TRBV5-4 and TRBJ2-1; D may be TRBD1 or TRBD2 (5 bases each). Germline CDR1 and CDR2: SGHNT and YYREEE (reference sequence). The ends were cut back, 6 bases at V and 5 bases at J, with 15 bases in the middle. This CDR3 is built from 14 residues. The CDR3 region is CASKGWGTDNEQFF. CDR3 nucleotide sequence: TGTGCCAGCAAAGGCTGGGGGACCGACAATGAGCAGTTCTTC.

The CDR3 is CASRQGADTQYF. CDR3 nucleotide sequence: TGCGCCAGCAGACAGGGCGCAGATACGCAGTATTTT. The chain carries TRBV4-1 and TRBJ2-3, with D perhaps matching TRBD1 (6 bases). With 6 bases removed from V and 4 bases from J, the gap between germline ends came to 8 bases. Germline assignment: CDR1 MGHRA and CDR2 YSYEKL. The CDR3 length is 12 residues.

The V call is TRBV28, the J call TRBJ1-1; no reliable D call. The length of the CDR3 is 15 residues. Germline V gene sequence: CDR1 MDHEN, CDR2 SYDVKM. The V end was cut by 1 base, the J end by 1 base, with 10 bases between. DNA for the CDR3: TGTGCCAGCAGTTTATTCGGACGGACGAACACTGAAGCTTTCTTT. As protein: CASSLFGRTNTEAFF.

This clonotype was observed many times. The chain combines TRBV7-2 with TRBJ2-5, with D maybe TRBD1 (5 bases). Germline CDR1 reads SGHTA; CDR2 reads FQGNSA. CDR3 size: 15 residues. V was shortened by 1 base and J by 4 bases, with 13 bases between the two germline ends. The CDR3 reads CASSLVSRVGETQYF. Written as DNA, the CDR3 is TGTGCCAGCAGCTTAGTGTCCAGGGTAGGAGAGACCCAGTACTTC. Together with reference TRBV7-2 and TRBJ2-5, the CDR3 gives the full variable domain: GAGVSQSPSNKVTEKGKDVELRCDPISGHTALYWYRQSLGQGLEFLIYFQGNSAPDKSGLPSDRFSAERTGGSVSTLTIQRTQQEDSAVYLCASSLVSRVGETQYFGPGTRLLVL.

There are a few counts of this clonotype. This chain connects TRBV2 to TRBJ1-2; 9 nucleotides align to TRBD1. V gave up 6 bases and J gave up 8 bases; unmatched junction bases: 13. Germline V gives CDR1 SNHLY, CDR2 FYNNEI. The CDR3 length is 15 residues. For the CDR3, the DNA is TGTGCCAGCAGCGAAACACAGGGGACAGGGAGAGGCTACACCTTC. The encoded protein is CASSETQGTGRGYTF.

In its sample, this clonotype was seen a few times. The CDR3 sequence is CASSLETDQPQHF. The DNA of the CDR3 is TGTGCCAGCAGCTTAGAGACAGATCAGCCCCAGCATTTT. The V and J genes are TRBV7-9 and TRBJ1-5, with a tentative D call TRBD1 (5 bases). The CDR3 consists of 13 residues. Germline-derived CDR1 and CDR2 are SEHNR and FQNEAQ (reference sequence). Trimming removed 1 base from V and 5 bases from J, with 6 bases in between.